These 11 T cell receptor beta chains came from one sample sequenced in a study of cytomegalovirus exposure and HLA in healthy donors. Amplification used 60 Vbeta primers and 13 Jbeta primers. Assay used: immunoSEQ multiplex PCR; TCRdb lists only in-frame clones, some missing. The table records 130,000 or so clones, under 85% of them present only once. Material for sequencing was PBMCs. Source of these receptors: a man in his late teens or twenties in good health and CMV-seropositive.

The chain uses TRBV7-6 and TRBJ1-6; 9 nucleotides agree with TRBD1. Germline assignment: CDR1 SGHVS and CDR2 FNYEAQ. CDR3 size: 13 residues. The J segment lost 10 bases and the V segment lost 7 bases, leaving 5 bases of the junction unmatched. Here the CDR3 reads CASTMDRGSPLHF. DNA of the CDR3: TGTGCCAGCACAATGGACAGGGGCTCACCCCTCCACTTT.

The gene calls are TRBV4-1 and TRBJ2-5, with 9 bases matching TRBD1. After removal of 2 bases from V and 3 bases from J, the junction contained 10 bases not matched to a gene. Germline V CDR1 and CDR2: MGHRA, YSYEKL. The CDR3 is 17 amino acids. CDR3 region: CASSQQNTGDREETQYF. CDR3 bases: TGCGCCAGCAGCCAACAAAACACCGGGGACAGGGAAGAGACCCAGTACTTC.

The chain employs TRBV5-1 and TRBJ1-6, with D unresolved. Germline CDR1 SGHRS, CDR2 YFSETQ. V was trimmed by 0 bases and J by 0 bases, leaving 7 bases between them. The CDR3 is made up of 16 amino acids. The CDR3 DNA reads as TGCGCCAGCAGCTTGGACAGTTTCTCCTATAATTCACCCCTCCACTTT. Protein: CASSLDSFSYNSPLHF.

The chain couples TRBV28 to TRBJ1-5; tentative D call: TRBD1 (5 bases). The germline V and J ends were trimmed by 5 bases and 4 bases, with 18 bases remaining between them. Germline V gene data show CDR1 as MDHEN and CDR2 as SYDVKM. The CDR3 has 16 amino acids. The CDR3 bases are TGTGCCAGCAGTCTGGGGGGTCTACCCATAAATCAGCCCCAGCATTTT. Encoded protein: CASSLGGLPINQPQHF.

The chain joins TRBV7-9 to TRBJ2-3, with D perhaps TRBD2 (6 bases). The V end lost 1 base, the J end lost 14 bases, and 16 bases lay between the germline ends. Germline loops: CDR1 SEHNR, CDR2 FQNEAQ (reference sequence). The CDR3 has 13 residues. CDR3 residues: CASSLDVTSLVYF. The CDR3, as DNA: TGTGCCAGCAGCTTAGACGTGACTAGTTTAGTGTATTTT.

This clone occurred once. V and J are TRBV19 and TRBJ1-3; the D is unclear. The germline V gene has CDR1 LNHDA and CDR2 SQIVND (reference sequence). This CDR3 is built from 17 residues. The germline V and J ends were trimmed by 5 bases and 0 bases, with 17 bases remaining between them. CDR3 sequence reads: CASSSSSFRSSGNTIYF. The CDR3 nucleotides read TGTGCCAGTAGTTCCTCTTCTTTCCGGAGCTCTGGAAACACCATATATTTT.

This clone was found a few times. The V and J genes are TRBV4-2 and TRBJ1-2; TRBD1 aligns across 11 bases. Germline assignment: CDR1 LGHNA and CDR2 YNFKEQ. J lost 3 bases, V lost 0 bases, and 9 bases had no gene match. The CDR3 spans 18 residues. The chain's CDR3 is CASSQDRTGGVLDYGYTF. In DNA form, the CDR3 reads TGTGCCAGCAGCCAAGATAGGACAGGGGGCGTCTTGGACTATGGCTACACCTTC.

The chain joins TRBV7-8 to TRBJ2-7; TRBD2 aligns across 7 bases. The CDR3 totals 14 residues. J gave up 2 bases and V 6 bases, and 7 bases lay outside the gene matches. Germline V gene data show CDR1 as SGHVS and CDR2 as FQNEAQ. CDR3 nucleotide sequence: TGTGCCAGCAGTTCTAGCGGTAGAACCTACGAGCAGTACTTC. Protein sequence: CASSSSGRTYEQYF.

This chain uses TRBV30 with TRBJ2-5; D unresolved. The CDR3 consists of 12 residues. Germline CDR1 GTSNPN, CDR2 SVGIG (reference sequence). Trimming removed 2 bases from V and 7 bases from J, with 11 bases in between. CDR3 residues: CAWSWSLGTQYF. CDR3 DNA: TGTGCCTGGAGTTGGTCACTTGGGACCCAGTACTTC.

The V and J genes are TRBV5-4 and TRBJ1-6, with D perhaps TRBD1 (6 bases). Germline assignment: CDR1 SGHNT and CDR2 YYREEE (reference sequence). The CDR3 loop spans 14 amino acids. V lost 4 bases and J 4 bases, leaving 9 bases between the germline ends. CDR3 nucleotide sequence: TGTGCCAGCAGCCCACAGGGTTATAATTCACCCCTCCACTTT. Protein product: CASSPQGYNSPLHF.

The chain has TRBV5-4 and TRBJ1-2; D not resolved. The CDR3 length is 13 residues. Trimming stripped 4 bases from V and 6 bases from J, with 13 bases between. The germline CDR1 and CDR2 sequences are SGHNT and YYREEE (reference sequence). The CDR3 DNA reads as TGTGCCAGCAGCGCCCGGGTTCGCGATGGCTACACCTTC. Translating gives CASSARVRDGYTF.